One TCR beta chain is described in this entry. The CDR3 has 16 residues. V was shortened by 2 bases and J by 0 bases, with 12 bases between the two germline ends. Per the germline V gene, CDR1 is LGHDT and CDR2 is YNNKEL (reference sequence). The data were taken from a study of T cells after yellow fever vaccination. The authors made TCR cDNA by 5'RACE template switching, adding a universal primer site and UMIs. One entry per CDR3 protein results from TCRdb running MiXCR on the 5' RACE reads. Of 300,000 or so distinct CDR3 sequences listed, 13% are singletons. Sequences were derived from CD4+ T cells sorted from PBMCs, sampled 45 days after the yellow fever booster vaccination. This TCR was sampled from a man aged 25-40 years who received the YFV17D yellow fever vaccine. The J gene is TRBJ2-3, the V gene TRBV3-1; the D gene is possibly TRBD2 (6 bases). CDR3 in DNA: TGTGCCAGCAGCCAAAACGGACTACCGAGCACAGATACGCAGTATTTT. Its translation: CASSQNGLPSTDTQYF.